In its sample, the clone carrying this T cell receptor beta chain was seen a few times. The data belong to a study of blood T cell repertoires in COVID-19. Assay: immunoSEQ multiplex PCR; the TCRdb copy retains only in-frame clones and omits some. The data contain under 200,000 clones, roughly nine tenths of them singletons. Trimming shortened V by 5 bases and J by 6 bases, and 15 bases separated the two germline ends. CDR3 length: 14 residues. Germline-derived CDR1 and CDR2 are MNHEY and SMNVEV (reference sequence). The clonotype comes from a woman older than 75 in a cohort sampled during active or convalescent COVID-19. The chain uses TRBV27 and TRBJ2-3, with a weak D call TRBD2 (5 bases). The specimen was peripheral blood. CDR3 loop: CASSREGRRDTQYF. The CDR3 DNA reads as TGTGCCAGCAGTCGAGAGGGTAGGAGGGATACGCAGTATTTT.